These T cell receptor beta chains were read from a single sample in a study of tumor-infiltrating lymphocytes in primary liver carcinoma. TCRdb processed the multiplex PCR reads anew with MiXCR; each CDR3 protein has one entry. In the table there are some 190,000 distinct CDR3 sequences, 70% to 90% of which are singletons. The sequenced sample consisted of tumor tissue from primary liver carcinoma. The receptors stem from a man aged 35 to 55 with primary liver carcinoma and hepatitis B virus infection. CDR3s include the opening cysteine and the closing phenylalanine or tryptophan. The D gene is left open where the match is weak. The listing skips clone size in some rows; elsewhere it reads once, few, many or a size class.

TRBJ1-6 - - TRBV6-5 TGTGCCAGCAGTTCCGGGACAAGGGGCCAGAATTTACCCCTCCACTTT CASSSGTRGQNLPLHF
TRBJ2-2 - - TRBV14 TGTACCAGCAGCCAAGGAGGTACAGGAGGAGACATCGGGGACCTGTTTTTT CTSSQGGTGGDIGDLFF
TRBJ2-2 - once TRBV6-4 TGTGCCAGCAGTGACGGACATGGGGCCGGGGAGCTGTTTTTC CASSDGHGAGELFF
TRBJ1-1 - - TRBV29-1 TGTAGCGTTGACGGGGGATGGGGGATGAGGACTGAAACTTTCTTT CSVDGGWGMRTETFF
TRBJ1-1 TRBD1 - TRBV6-1 TGTGCCTGCCCCAGGACAGGGAACACTGAAACTTTCTTT CACPRTGNTETFF
TRBJ2-6 - few TRBV5-1 TGCGCCAGCAGCTTGGAGAGTGTTGGGGCCAACCTCCTGACTTTC CASSLESVGANLLTF
TRBJ2-3 - - TRBV5-4 TGTGCCAGCAGCTTGAGTACAGCTGTCCAAGATAAACAGTATTTT CASSLSTAVQDKQYF
TRBJ2-3 - once TRBV5-4 TGTGCCAGAAGCTCCCGACTGGCAGATACGCAGTATTTT CARSSRLADTQYF
TRBJ2-5 TRBD2 - TRBV5-1 TGTACCAGCAGCCGGACGGGGGGAGGACAAGAGACCCAGTACTTC CTSSRTGGGQETQYF
TRBJ2-4 TRBD1 - TRBV29-1 TGCAGTGTAGAACCCGACAGGGGCGACATTCAGAACTTC CSVEPDRGDIQNF
TRBJ2-5 - - TRBV5-1 TGCGCCAGTAGCTTGGAGTTCCATCAAGAGGCCCAGTACTTC CASSLEFHQEAQYF